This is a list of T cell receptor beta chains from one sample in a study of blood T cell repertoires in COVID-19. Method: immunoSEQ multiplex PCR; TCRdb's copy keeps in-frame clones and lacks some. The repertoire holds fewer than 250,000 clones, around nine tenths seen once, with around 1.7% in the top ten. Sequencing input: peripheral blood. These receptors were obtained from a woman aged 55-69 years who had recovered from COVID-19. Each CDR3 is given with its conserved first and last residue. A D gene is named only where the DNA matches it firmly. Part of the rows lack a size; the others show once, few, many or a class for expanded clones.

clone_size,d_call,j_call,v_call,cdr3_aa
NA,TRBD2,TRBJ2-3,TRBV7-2,CASSFSGGDTQYF
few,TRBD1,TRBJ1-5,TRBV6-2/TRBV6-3,CASSAPTGGPKPQHF
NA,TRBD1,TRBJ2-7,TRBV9,CASSILQGSEQYF
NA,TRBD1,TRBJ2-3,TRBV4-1,CASSRMGQGTDTQYF
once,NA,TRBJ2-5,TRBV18,CASSLWTGREETQYF
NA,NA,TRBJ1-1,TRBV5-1,CASSPQLNTEAFF
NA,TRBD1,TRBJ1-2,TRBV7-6,CASSLAGGNDYGYTF
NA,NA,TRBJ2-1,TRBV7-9,CASSLDLAPSYNEQFF
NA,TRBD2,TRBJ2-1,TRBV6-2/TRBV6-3,CASSRTSGAYNEQFF
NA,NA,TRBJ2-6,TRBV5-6,CASSRQTSGANVLTF
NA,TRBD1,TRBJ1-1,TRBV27,CASNPKRDSLMNTEAFF
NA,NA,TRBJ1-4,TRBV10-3,CAIRTGKQANEKLFF
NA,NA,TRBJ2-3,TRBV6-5,CASRASGEDTQYF
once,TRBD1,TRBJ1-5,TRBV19,CATGQTRDQPQHF
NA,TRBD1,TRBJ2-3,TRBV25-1,CASSDTSQGAQDTQYF
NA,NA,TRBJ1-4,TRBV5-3,CARRSGVGTNEKLFF
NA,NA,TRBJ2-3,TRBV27,CASSLPPGGTDTQYF
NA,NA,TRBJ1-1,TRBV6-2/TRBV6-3,CASSSGNTEAFF
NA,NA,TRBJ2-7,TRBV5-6,CASSFLQGGAYEQYF
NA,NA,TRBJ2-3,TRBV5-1,CASSLAGAADTQYF
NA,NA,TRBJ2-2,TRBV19,CASSAGEINTGELFF
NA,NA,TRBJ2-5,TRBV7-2,CASSLAGGPGETQYF
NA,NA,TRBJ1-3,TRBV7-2,CASSLERISGNTIYF
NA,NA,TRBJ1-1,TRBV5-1,CASSKDSMNTEAFF
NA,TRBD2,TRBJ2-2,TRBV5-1,CASSPYQTSGNTGELFF
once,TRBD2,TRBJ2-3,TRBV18,CASSPPGRAADTQYF
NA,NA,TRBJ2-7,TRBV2,CASMAYYEQYF
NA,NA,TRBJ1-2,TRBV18,CASSPSGEGYGYTF
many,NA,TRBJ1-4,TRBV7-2,CASSFAQGNEKLFF
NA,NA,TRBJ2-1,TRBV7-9,CASSQSGGGVDEQFF
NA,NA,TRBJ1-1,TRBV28,CASRDILGVKTEAFF
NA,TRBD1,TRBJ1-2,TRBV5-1,CASSWVEGQLYGYTF
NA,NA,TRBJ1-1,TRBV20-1,CSASQVSNTEAFF
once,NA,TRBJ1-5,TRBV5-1,CASSPGYQSNQPQHF
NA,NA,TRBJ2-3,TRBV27,CASSSRTDTQYF
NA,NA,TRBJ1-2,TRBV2,CASTGVGSGYTF
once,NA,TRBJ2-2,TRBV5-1,CASSLKGQATNTGELFF
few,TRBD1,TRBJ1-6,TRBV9,CASSEGQVYNSPLHF
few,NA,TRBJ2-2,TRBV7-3,CASSPTPGLGAGELFF
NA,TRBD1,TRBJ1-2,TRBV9,CASSETGGAYGYTF
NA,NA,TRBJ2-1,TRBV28,CASSSGHYNEQFF
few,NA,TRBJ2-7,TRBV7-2,CASSLGWAAGGQYF
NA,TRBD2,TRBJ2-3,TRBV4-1,CASSQFRLAGGPDTQYF
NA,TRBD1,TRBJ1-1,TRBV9,CASSAVGGAATEAFF
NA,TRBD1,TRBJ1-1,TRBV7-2,CASSPWDRGLTEAFF
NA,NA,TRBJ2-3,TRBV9,CASTPSPLAGSTDTQYF
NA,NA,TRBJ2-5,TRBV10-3,CAISITDREETQYF
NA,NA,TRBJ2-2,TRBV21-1,CASSKPHGELFF
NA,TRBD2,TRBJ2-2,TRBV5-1,CASSPLPQRGGTTGELFF
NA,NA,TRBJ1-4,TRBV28,CASRGTGRGTNEKLFF
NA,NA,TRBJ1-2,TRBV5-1,CASSLGQRHGYTF
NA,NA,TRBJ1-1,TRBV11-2,CASSLKRVRAFF
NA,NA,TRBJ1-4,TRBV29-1,CSVSLYDSHEKLFF
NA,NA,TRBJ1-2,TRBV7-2,CASSAGVEGMARGYTF
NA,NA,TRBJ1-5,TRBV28,CASSSGRGSNQPQHF
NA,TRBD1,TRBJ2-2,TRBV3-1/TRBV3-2,CASSPQGQGSNTGELFF
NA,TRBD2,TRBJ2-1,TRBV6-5,CASSGRGGGFEQFF
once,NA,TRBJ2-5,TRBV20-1,CSASKSGGPGQETQYF